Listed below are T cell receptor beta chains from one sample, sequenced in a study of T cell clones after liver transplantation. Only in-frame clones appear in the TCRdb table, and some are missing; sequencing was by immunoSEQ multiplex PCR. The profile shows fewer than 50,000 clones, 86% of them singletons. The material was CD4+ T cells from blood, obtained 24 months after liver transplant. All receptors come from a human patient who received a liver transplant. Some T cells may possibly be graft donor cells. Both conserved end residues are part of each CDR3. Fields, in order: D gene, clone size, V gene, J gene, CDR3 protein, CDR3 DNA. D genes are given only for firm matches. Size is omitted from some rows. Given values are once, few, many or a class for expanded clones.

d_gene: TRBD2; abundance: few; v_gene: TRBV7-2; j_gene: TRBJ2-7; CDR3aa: CASSLRLAGAYEQYF; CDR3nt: TGTGCCAGCAGCCTACGATTAGCGGGTGCATACGAGCAGTACTTC
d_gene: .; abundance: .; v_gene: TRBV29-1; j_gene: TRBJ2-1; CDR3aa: CSVEVGGAYNEQFF; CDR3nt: TGCAGCGTTGAAGTAGGGGGGGCCTACAATGAGCAGTTCTTC
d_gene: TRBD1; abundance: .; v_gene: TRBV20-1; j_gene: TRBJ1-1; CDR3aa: CSAAPGQEAFF; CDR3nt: TGCAGTGCTGCGCCGGGACAGGAAGCTTTCTTT
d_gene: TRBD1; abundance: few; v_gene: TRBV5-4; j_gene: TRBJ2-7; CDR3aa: CASSSGQSYEQYF; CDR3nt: TGTGCCAGCAGCTCGGGACAGTCCTACGAGCAGTACTTC
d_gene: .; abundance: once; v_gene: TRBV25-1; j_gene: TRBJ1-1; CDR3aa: CASKGTLNTEAFF; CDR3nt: TGTGCCAGCAAGGGGACATTGAACACTGAAGCTTTCTTT
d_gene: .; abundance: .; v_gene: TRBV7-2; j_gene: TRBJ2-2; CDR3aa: CASSSRTPNTGELFF; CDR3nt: TGTGCCAGCAGCTCACGGACCCCGAACACCGGGGAGCTGTTTTTT
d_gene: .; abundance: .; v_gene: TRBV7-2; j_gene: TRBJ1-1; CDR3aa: CASRFPGRDTEAFF; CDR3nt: TGTGCCAGCAGATTCCCCGGAAGAGACACTGAAGCTTTCTTT
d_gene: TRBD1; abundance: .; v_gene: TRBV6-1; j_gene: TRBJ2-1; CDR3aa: CRTGGLNDNEQFF; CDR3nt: TGTCGGACAGGGGGCTTGAACGACAATGAGCAGTTCTTC
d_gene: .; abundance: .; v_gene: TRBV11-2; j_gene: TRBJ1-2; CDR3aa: CASSQNSYGYTF; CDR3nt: TGTGCCAGCAGCCAGAACAGTTATGGCTACACCTTC
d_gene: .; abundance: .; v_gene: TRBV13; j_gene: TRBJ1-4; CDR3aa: CASSSGSTNEKLFF; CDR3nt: TGTGCCAGCAGCTCAGGATCAACTAATGAAAAACTGTTTTTT
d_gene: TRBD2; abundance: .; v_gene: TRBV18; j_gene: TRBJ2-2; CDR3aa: CASSPQREAGELFF; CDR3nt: TGTGCCAGCTCACCTCAGCGGGAGGCCGGGGAGCTGTTTTTT
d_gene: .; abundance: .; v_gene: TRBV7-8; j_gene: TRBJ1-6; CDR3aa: CASSLVGGNSPLHF; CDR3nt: TGTGCCAGCAGCTTAGTCGGGGGGAACTCACCCCTCCACTTT
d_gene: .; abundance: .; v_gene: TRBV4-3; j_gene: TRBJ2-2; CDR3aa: CASSQDFAGQGTGELFF; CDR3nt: TGCGCCAGCAGCCAAGATTTCGCGGGGCAGGGGACCGGGGAGCTGTTTTTT
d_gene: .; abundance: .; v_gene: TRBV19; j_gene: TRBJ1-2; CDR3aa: CASSMAQGRNYGYTF; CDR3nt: TGTGCCAGTAGTATGGCACAGGGAAGGAACTATGGCTACACCTTC
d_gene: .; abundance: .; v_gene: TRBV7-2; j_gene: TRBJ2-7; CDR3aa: CASSLRAGGHEQYF; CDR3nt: TGTGCCAGCAGCTTACGGGCTGGGGGCCACGAGCAGTACTTC
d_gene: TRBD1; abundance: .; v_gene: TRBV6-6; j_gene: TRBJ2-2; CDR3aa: CASSYGTGANTGELFF; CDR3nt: TGTGCCAGCAGTTACGGGACAGGTGCGAACACCGGGGAGCTGTTTTTT
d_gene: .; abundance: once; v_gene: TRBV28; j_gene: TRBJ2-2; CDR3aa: CASSLSAGELFF; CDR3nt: TGTGCCAGCAGTTTAAGTGCCGGGGAGCTGTTTTTT
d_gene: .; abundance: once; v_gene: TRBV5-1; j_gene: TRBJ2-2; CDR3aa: CASSLDGGELFF; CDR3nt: TGCGCCAGCAGCTTAGACGGCGGGGAGCTGTTTTTT
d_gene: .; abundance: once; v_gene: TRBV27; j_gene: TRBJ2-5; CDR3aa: CASTPPSGGTQYF; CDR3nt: TGTGCCAGCACCCCACCCTCCGGGGGGACCCAGTACTTC
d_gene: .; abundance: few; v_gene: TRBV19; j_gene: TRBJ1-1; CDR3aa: CASSTNRENMNTEAFF; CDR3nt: TGTGCCAGTAGTACGAACAGGGAAAACATGAACACTGAAGCTTTCTTT
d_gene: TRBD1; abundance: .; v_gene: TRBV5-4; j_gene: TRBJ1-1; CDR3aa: CASSLGQGGGSTEAFF; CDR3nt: TGTGCCAGCAGCTTGGGACAGGGAGGTGGGAGCACTGAAGCTTTCTTT
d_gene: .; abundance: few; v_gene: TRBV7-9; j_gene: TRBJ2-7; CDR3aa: CASSSVGEQYF; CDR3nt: TGTGCCAGCAGCTCCGTCGGCGAGCAGTACTTC
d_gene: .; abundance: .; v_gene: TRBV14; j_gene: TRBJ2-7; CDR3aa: CASSPPWGDPQYF; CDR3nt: TGTGCCAGCAGCCCACCTTGGGGGGATCCGCAGTACTTC
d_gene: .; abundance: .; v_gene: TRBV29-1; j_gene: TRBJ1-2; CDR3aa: CSVALHGDYGYTF; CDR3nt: TGCAGCGTTGCCCTCCACGGAGACTATGGCTACACCTTC
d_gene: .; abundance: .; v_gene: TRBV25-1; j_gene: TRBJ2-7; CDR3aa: CASSVGRFYEQYF; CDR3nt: TGTGCCAGCAGTGTGGGACGGTTCTACGAGCAGTACTTC
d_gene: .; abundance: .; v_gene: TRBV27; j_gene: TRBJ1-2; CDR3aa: CASSLQGIYGYTF; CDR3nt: TGTGCCAGCAGTTTACAGGGTATCTATGGCTACACCTTC
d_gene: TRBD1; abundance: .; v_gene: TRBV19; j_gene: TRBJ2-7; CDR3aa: CASRSGTGGTEQYF; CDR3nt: TGTGCCAGTAGATCCGGGACAGGGGGTACCGAGCAGTACTTC
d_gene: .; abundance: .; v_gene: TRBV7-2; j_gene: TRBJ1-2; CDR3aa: CASSFSLIYGYTF; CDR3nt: TGTGCCAGCAGCTTTAGCCTTATCTATGGCTACACCTTC
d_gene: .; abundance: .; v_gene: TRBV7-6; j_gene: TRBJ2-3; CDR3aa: CASSLGSGSATDTQYF; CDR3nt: TGTGCCAGCAGCTTAGGGTCCGGCAGTGCTACAGATACGCAGTATTTT
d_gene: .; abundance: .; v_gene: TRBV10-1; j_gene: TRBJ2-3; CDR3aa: CASSVGRGMTDTQYF; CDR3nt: TGCGCCAGCAGTGTTGGCCGGGGGATGACAGATACGCAGTATTTT
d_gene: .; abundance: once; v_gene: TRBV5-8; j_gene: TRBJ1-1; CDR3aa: CASRYRGNTEAFF; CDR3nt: TGTGCCAGCAGGTATAGGGGGAACACTGAAGCTTTCTTT
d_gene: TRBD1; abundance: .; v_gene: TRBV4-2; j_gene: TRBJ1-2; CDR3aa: CASSQVVQGGDGYTF; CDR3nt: TGTGCCAGCAGCCAAGTCGTCCAGGGGGGAGATGGCTACACCTTC
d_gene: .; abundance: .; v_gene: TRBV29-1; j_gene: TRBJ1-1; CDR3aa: CSASIGEGTEAFF; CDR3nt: TGCAGCGCTTCGATCGGGGAGGGCACTGAAGCTTTCTTT
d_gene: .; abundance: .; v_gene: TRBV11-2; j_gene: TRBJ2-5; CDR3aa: CASKVRPGVGETQYF; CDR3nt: TGTGCCAGCAAAGTGAGACCCGGGGTGGGGGAGACCCAGTACTTC
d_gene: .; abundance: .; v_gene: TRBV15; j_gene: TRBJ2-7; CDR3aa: CATSRDRISYEQYF; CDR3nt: TGTGCCACCAGCAGAGACAGGATTTCCTACGAGCAGTACTTC
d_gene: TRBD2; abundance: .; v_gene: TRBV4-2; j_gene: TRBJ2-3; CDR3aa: CASSQGSRGREAGTQYF; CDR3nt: TGTGCCAGCAGCCAAGGTTCTCGGGGGCGGGAGGCAGGTACGCAGTATTTT
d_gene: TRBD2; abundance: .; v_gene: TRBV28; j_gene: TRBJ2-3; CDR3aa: CASSRRTSGTDTQYF; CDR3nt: TGTGCCAGCAGTCGCAGGACTAGTGGCACAGATACGCAGTATTTT
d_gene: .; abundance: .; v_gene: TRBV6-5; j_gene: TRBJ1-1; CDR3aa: CASSRAPGGTEAFF; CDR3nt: TGTGCCAGCAGTCGGGCCCCCGGCGGCACTGAAGCTTTCTTT
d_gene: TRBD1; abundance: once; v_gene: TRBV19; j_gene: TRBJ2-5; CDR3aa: CASSVASGTAGQETQYF; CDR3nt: TGTGCCAGTAGTGTAGCTTCCGGGACAGCAGGCCAAGAGACCCAGTACTTC
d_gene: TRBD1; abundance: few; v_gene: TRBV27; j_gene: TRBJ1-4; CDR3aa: CASTGTGAEEKLFF; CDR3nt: TGTGCCAGCACCGGAACAGGGGCGGAAGAAAAACTGTTTTTT
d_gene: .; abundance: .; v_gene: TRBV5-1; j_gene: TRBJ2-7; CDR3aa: CASSFGTPGDEQYF; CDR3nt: TGCGCCAGCAGCTTCGGGACACCGGGGGACGAGCAGTACTTC
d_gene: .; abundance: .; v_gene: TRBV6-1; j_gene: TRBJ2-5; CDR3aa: CASSPQVLIQETQYF; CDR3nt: TGTGCCAGCAGTCCGCAGGTTCTGATCCAAGAGACCCAGTACTTC
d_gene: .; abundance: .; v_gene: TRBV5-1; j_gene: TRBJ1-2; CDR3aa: CASSLNTEVQSSYYHGYTF; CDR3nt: TGCGCCAGCAGCTTGAATACGGAGGTACAATCCTCCTACTATCATGGCTACACCTTC
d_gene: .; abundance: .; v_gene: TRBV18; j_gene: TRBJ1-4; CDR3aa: CASSPETRVGLNEKLFF; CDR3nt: TGTGCCAGCTCACCAGAGACGCGGGTCGGACTAAATGAAAAACTGTTTTTT
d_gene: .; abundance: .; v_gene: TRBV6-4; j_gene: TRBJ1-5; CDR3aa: CASRETAGHQPQHF; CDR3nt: TGTGCCAGCAGGGAAACCGCAGGACATCAGCCCCAGCATTTT
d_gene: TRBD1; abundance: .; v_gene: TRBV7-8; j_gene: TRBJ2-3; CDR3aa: CASRGGLGTVTTSTDTQYF; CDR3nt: TGTGCCAGCAGGGGTGGATTGGGGACAGTTACAACTAGCACAGATACGCAGTATTTT